This T cell receptor (beta chain) derives from a study of CD8+ T cells in alopecia areata. Study in general: Administration of oral tofacitinib to treated patients was at 5 to 10 mg twice daily. Study-wide points: Relative to mice, TCR sharing across patients was less clear, a difference possibly HLA-related.

cDNA prepared by RNA extraction and subsequent reverse transcription served as the template for sequencing. TCRdb's copy holds only in-frame clones and misses some; the assay was immunoSEQ multiplex PCR. The sample records 120,000 to 150,000 clones, roughly 82% being singletons. Specified treatment: oral pan-JAK inhibitor, 5-10 mg twice daily. Peripheral blood and lesional scalp punch biopsies came from alopecia areata patients. A note on this clone: What it binds is unknown.

Specimen: CD8+ T cells sorted from blood, collected at week 4, from a patient treated with tofacitinib. The TCR originated in a human donor with alopecia areata.

CDR3 coding DNA: TGTGCCAGCAGTGCCCGTTTTTTGGATGAAGCTTTCTTT. Residues: CASSARFLDEAFF. The J gene is TRBJ1-1, the V gene TRBV6-4; unclear D gene. The germline V gene has CDR1 MRHNA and CDR2 SNTAGT. CDR3 length equals 13 residues. The V gene lost 4 bases and the J gene lost 7 bases, with 13 bases spanning the gap.